This TCR beta chain stems from a study of blood T cell repertoires in COVID-19 (TCRdb year 2020). About the study as a whole: Collaborator samples came from the United States, Italy and Spain and covered acute and convalescent phases of COVID-19. The repertoires were released in a freely available public database intended as a resource for research on the immune response to SARS-CoV-2. Deeply sampled blood TCRbeta repertoires from subjects exposed to, actively infected with, or recovered from COVID-19 were included in the dataset. The material from the prospective study consisted of cDNA or gDNA derived from T cells, B-cell-depleted T cells, or PBMCs. A de-identified subject ID, COVID-19 status, age in years and sex were almost always included in the sample metadata. Samples came from the ongoing ImmuneRACE study (first 160 participants) plus 1,254 subjects from 6 global collaborators. Where HLA class I and class II types were available, the types were taken from metadata supplied by the sample provider, not from assay-based typing.

V drops 6 bases and J drops 8 bases, leaving 10 bases in between. The CDR3 numbers 11 residues from cysteine through phenylalanine. The only DNA kept is the CDR3, 33 bases in frame from the first base. The research as a whole found: How much clinical and demographic metadata was included differed by source and by participant, and the metadata was provided uncurated.

Each collaborating institution followed its own protocols to collect whole blood in K2EDTA tubes. For TCRbeta analysis, collaborators shipped samples in one of three forms: frozen whole blood, isolated PBMCs, or DNA extracted from either of those sample types. TCRbeta CDR3 regions were amplified from genomic DNA using the immunoSEQ Assay, a bias-controlled multiplex PCR. The authors processed their data as follows. Nucleated cell counts per sample were estimated from amplification of reference gene primers within the assay. To quantify the absolute abundance of each unique TCRbeta CDR3 rearrangement, sequence reads were collapsed and filtered. For each sample, productive Simpson clonality was calculated as the square root of Simpson's diversity index across productive rearrangements. TCRdb limited this immuneACCESS table to in-frame rearrangements with V and J called. A share of clones is missing; checked studies link under half to unresolved V genes, and the rest is unexplained. V and J calls and clone size are given by that table; D and trimming were obtained from the DNA. Present in this sample are 150,000 to 200,000 clones, approximately 91% of which were seen just once. The ten top clones hold more than 2% of the sample.

Note on this clone: There is no known antigen for this receptor. The sample holds no much larger clone one base away, and base qualities are not on file.

This sequence was found in a man younger than 35 with acute or convalescent COVID-19. The rearranged chain carries TRBV12-3 or TRBV12-4 and TRBJ1-1; no D segment can be confidently identified. The source material was peripheral blood. The DNA sequence is TGTGCCAGCAGCCGACGACAAGAAGCTTTCTTT. This sequence encodes CASSRRQEAFF.